This record covers a single T cell receptor (beta chain). Its antigen is not known. Distinct nucleotide sequences in the sample also encode this CDR3. This entry is derived from a study of shared clonotypes between healthy human individuals. Findings and limits, study-wide: Generally, naive subsets came out with larger estimated richness than memory subsets.

TCRdb keeps only in-frame clones here, not all; method: immunoSEQ multiplex PCR. This sample has 950,000 to 1,200,000 clones; around 77% occur once, and the top ten carry about 0.89%. The CDR3 totals 17 residues. V gave up 3 bases and J gave up 5 bases; unmatched junction bases: 6. CDR1 SEHNR and CDR2 FQNEAQ come from the germline V gene (reference sequence). Donors were healthy HIV-negative adults without recently reported acute infections or vaccinations. The sequencing sample was made of memory CD4+ T cells from PBMCs. Subset in this sample: CD45RA-negative fraction. The sequence was obtained from a young man in good health. Some clones in this sample may be carry-over from other donors' samples. This chain uses TRBV7-9 with TRBJ2-5, with 16 bases matching TRBD2. The CDR3 loop reads CASSFPGLAGGRETQYF. In nucleotides, the CDR3 is TGTGCCAGCAGCTTCCCGGGACTAGCGGGAGGGCGGGAGACCCAGTACTTC.